The 5 T cell receptor beta chains below were found in one sample sequenced in a study of blood T cell repertoires in COVID-19. Sequenced by immunoSEQ multiplex PCR; TCRdb stores in-frame clones only, minus some. This sample yields 75,000 to 80,000 clones, of which roughly 80% are seen a single time; 15% to 20% belongs to the top ten. Sample: peripheral blood. All receptors come from a woman aged 60 to 75 with acute or convalescent COVID-19.

The chain recombines TRBV13 with TRBJ2-1, with TRBD1 matching 8 bases. J gave up 7 bases and V 5 bases, and 10 bases lay outside the gene matches. The CDR3 has 15 residues. From germline, CDR1 is PRHDT and CDR2 FYEKMQ (reference sequence). The CDR3 DNA is TGTGCCAGCAGCCCCACCGGACAGGGAGGAAATGAGCAGTTCTTC. The encoded protein is CASSPTGQGGNEQFF.

V and J are TRBV6-6 and TRBJ2-1; 13 bases are shared with TRBD2. The V segment lost 6 bases and the J segment 0 bases; nucleotides outside the gene matches: 2. Germline V gene sequence: CDR1 MNHNY, CDR2 SVGAGI (reference sequence). The CDR3 consists of 16 residues. CDR3 sequence reads: CASSRLAGGSYNEQFF. CDR3 DNA sequence: TGTGCCAGCAGCCGACTAGCGGGGGGCTCCTACAATGAGCAGTTCTTC.

As to this clone: One end of the junction is discordant with germline, which a read error may explain. This sequence joins TRBV3-1 (or the pseudogene TRBV3-2) and TRBJ2-3, with a tentative D call TRBD2 (7 bases). Germline V gene lookup returns CDR1 LGHDT and CDR2 YNNKEL (reference sequence). The CDR3 is 15 residues long. The CDR3: CASSQDPGGTDTQYF. The CDR3 nucleotides are TGTGCCAGCAGCCAAGATCCGGGGGGCACTGATACGCAGTATTTT.

This chain joins TRBV10-1 and TRBJ2-3; 12 positions match TRBD2. The CDR3 totals 19 residues. Germline V gene data show CDR1 as WNHNN and CDR2 as SYGVQD (reference sequence). V dropped 1 base and J dropped 2; count of bases not matched to a gene: 10. CDR3 nucleotide sequence: TGCGCCAGCAGTGAGTGGCTAGCGGGGGGGCCGAGTAACACAGATACGCAGTATTTT. Protein: CASSEWLAGGPSNTDTQYF.

V is TRBV5-1 and J is TRBJ1-2, with D perhaps matching TRBD1 (6 bases). The germline gives CDR1 SGHRS, CDR2 YFSETQ. The V and J ends lost 0 bases and 4 bases respectively, with 10 bases between them. There are 14 residues in the CDR3. CDR3: CASSLEGHFYGYTF. CDR3 bases: TGCGCCAGCAGCTTGGAGGGACACTTCTATGGCTACACCTTC.